The clone carrying this T cell receptor beta chain appeared once. Its antigen is undetermined. Documented time point: week 5, during vaccination. Alongside topical imiquimod, each dose of vaccine comprised 300 ug of mutant IDH1 20-mer peptide. Here immunoSEQ multiplex PCR was the method, and the copy in TCRdb shows in-frame clones only, minus some. This sample yields some 48,000 clones, of which 78% are seen a single time; about 1.7% belongs to the top ten. This record comes from a study of a mutant IDH1 vaccine in newly diagnosed glioma. Whole-study context: There were approximately 60% males and about 38% females among treated patients, whose mean age was approximately 38 years.

The CDR3 is 14 residues long. Per the germline V gene, CDR1 is SGHTA and CDR2 is FQGTGA. V lost 2 bases, J lost 5 bases, and 12 bases lay in between. The sequencing used PBMCs, collected from a glioma patient whose treatment included an IDH1 peptide vaccine. This sequence originates from a woman between 40 and 55 years old with glioma. The chain couples TRBV7-3 to TRBJ1-1; the D gene is possibly TRBD1 (5 bases). The CDR3 nucleotides read TGTGCCAGCAGCTTAGGGGGGAAGGGGACTGAAGCTTTCTTT. It yields the protein CASSLGGKGTEAFF. The full variable domain, rest sourced from reference TRBV7-3 and TRBJ1-1, is GAGVSQTPSNKVTEKGKYVELRCDPISGHTALYWYRQSLGQGPEFLIYFQGTGAADDSGLPNDRFFAVRPEGSVSTLKIQRTERGDSAVYLCASSLGGKGTEAFFGQGTRLTVV.